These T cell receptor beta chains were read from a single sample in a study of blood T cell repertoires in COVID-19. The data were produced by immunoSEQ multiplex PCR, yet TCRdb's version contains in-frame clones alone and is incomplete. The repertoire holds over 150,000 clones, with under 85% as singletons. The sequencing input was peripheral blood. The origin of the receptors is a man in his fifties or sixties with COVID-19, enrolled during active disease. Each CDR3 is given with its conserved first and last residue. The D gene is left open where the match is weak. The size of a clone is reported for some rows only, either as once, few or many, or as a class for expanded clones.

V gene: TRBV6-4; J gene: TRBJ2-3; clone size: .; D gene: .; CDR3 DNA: TGTGCCACCTCAGCAGGGCCCCGGGATACGCAGTATTTT; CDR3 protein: CATSAGPRDTQYF
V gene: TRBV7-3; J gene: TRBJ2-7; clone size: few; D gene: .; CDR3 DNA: TGTGCCAGCAGCTTAGGGACAACTCCCTCCTACGAGCAGTACTTC; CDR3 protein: CASSLGTTPSYEQYF
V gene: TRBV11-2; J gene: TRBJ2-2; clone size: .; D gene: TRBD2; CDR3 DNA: TGTGCCAGCAGCTTAGGTATGGGAGGGCCCACCGGGGAGCTGTTTTTT; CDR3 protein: CASSLGMGGPTGELFF
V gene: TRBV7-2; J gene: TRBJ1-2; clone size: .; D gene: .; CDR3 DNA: TGTGCCAGCAGCTTATACAGTAACTATGGCTACACCTTC; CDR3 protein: CASSLYSNYGYTF
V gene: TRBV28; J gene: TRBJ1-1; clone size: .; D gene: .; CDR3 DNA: TGTGCCAGCAGTTTATTTCCCCTTGAAGCTTTCTTT; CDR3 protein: CASSLFPLEAFF
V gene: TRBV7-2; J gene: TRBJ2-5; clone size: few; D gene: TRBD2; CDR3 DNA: TGTGCCAGCAGCTTAGACGGGAGGAGGGAGACCCAGTACTTC; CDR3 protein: CASSLDGRRETQYF
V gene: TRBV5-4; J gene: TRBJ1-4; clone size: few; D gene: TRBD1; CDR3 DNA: TGTGCCAGCAGCCCTGGTGGGACAGGGGGCTCTGGACTGTTTTTT; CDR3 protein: CASSPGGTGGSGLFF
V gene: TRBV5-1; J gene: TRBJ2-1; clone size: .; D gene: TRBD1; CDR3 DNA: TGCGCCAGCAGCTTGAACCGGGACAGGGGGCCGGGCTCCTACAATGAGCAGTTCTTC; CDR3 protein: CASSLNRDRGPGSYNEQFF
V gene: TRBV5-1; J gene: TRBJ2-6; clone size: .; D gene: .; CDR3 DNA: TGCGCCAGCAGCTTGACATTATCGGGAAGCTCTGGGGCCAACGTCCTGACTTTC; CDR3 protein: CASSLTLSGSSGANVLTF
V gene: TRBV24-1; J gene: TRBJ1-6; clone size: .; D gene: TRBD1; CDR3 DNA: TGTGCCACCAGTGATTCAAGACAGGGGGCTAGTTCACCCCTCCACTTT; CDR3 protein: CATSDSRQGASSPLHF
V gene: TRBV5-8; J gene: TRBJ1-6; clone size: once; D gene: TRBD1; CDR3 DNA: TGTGCCAGCAGCGTGACAGGGACGGCTTCACCCCTCCACTTT; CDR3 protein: CASSVTGTASPLHF
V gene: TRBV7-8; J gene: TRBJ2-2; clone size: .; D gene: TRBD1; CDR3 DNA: TGTGCCAGCAGTCCAGGGGGCGTTGGGACCGGGGAGCTGTTTTTT; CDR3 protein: CASSPGGVGTGELFF
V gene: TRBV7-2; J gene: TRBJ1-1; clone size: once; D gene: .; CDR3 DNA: TGTGCCAGCAGCTTAGCAAGGGGCGGCGGGAAGAACACTGAAGCTTTCTTT; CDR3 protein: CASSLARGGGKNTEAFF
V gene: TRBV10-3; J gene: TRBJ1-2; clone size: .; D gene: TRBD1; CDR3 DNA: TGTGCCATCAGTGTAGCGGGACAGGGGAACTATGGCTACACCTTC; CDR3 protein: CAISVAGQGNYGYTF
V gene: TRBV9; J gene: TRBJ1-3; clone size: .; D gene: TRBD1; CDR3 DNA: TGTGCCAGCAGCGTCGACAGGGGGCGAGCTGGAAACACCATATATTTT; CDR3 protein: CASSVDRGRAGNTIYF
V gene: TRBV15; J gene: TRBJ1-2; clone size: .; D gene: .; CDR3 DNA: TGTGCCACCACCGACAGAACTAACTATGGCTACACCTTC; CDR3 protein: CATTDRTNYGYTF
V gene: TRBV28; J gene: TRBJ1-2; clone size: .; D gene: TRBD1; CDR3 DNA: TGTGCCAGCAGTCCGGGACAGTATAGGGGTGGCTACACCTTC; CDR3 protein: CASSPGQYRGGYTF
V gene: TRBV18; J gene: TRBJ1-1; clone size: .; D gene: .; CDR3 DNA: TGTGCCAGCTCACCACTGGGGCAGGGCTCTGAAGCTTTCTTT; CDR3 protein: CASSPLGQGSEAFF
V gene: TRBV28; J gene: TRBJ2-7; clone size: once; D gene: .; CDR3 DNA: TGTGCCAGCAGTCTCCTCGACAGGTTCTACGAGCAGTACTTC; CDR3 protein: CASSLLDRFYEQYF
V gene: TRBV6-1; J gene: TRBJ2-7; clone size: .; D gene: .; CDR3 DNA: TGTGCCAGCAGTGAAAGGGGTCACTACGAGCAGTACTTC; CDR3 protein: CASSERGHYEQYF
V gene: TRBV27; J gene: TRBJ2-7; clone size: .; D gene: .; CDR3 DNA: TGTGCCAGCAGCACTACCCCGCCCTACGAGCAGTACTTC; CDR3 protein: CASSTTPPYEQYF
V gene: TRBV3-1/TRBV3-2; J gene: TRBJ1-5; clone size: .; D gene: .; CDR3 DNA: TGTGCCAGCAGCCAGGGTCTTGTAGGGGGAAGCAATCAGCCCCAGCATTTT; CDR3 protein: CASSQGLVGGSNQPQHF
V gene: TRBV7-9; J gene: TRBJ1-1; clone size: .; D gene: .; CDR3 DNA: TGTGCCAGCAGCCCACGGGCGCAGGGTACAGAAGCTTTCTTT; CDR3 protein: CASSPRAQGTEAFF
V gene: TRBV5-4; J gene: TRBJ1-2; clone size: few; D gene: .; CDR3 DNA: TGTGCCAGCAGCTTTGACAGGTTCTCCTATGGCTACACCTTC; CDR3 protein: CASSFDRFSYGYTF
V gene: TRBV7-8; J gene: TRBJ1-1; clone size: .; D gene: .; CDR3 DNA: TGTGCCAGCAGCTTAGGACAGCCCAACACTGAAGCTTTCTTT; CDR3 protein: CASSLGQPNTEAFF
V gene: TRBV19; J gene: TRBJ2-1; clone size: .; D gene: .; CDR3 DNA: TGTGCCAGTAGTATGGGGACTGGCTCCTACAATGAGCAGTTCTTC; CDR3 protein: CASSMGTGSYNEQFF
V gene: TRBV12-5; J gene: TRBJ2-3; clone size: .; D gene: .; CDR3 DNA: TGTGCTAGTGGTTTGCTTGATACGCAGTATTTT; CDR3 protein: CASGLLDTQYF
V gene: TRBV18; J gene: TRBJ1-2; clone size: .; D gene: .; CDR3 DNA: TGTGCCAGCTCAGCAGTATCTGGTGGCTACACCTTC; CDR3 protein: CASSAVSGGYTF
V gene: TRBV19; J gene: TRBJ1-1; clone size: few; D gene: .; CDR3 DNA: TGTGCCAGTAGTAACCAGGGTCAAGGGGCCGAAGCTTTCTTT; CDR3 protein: CASSNQGQGAEAFF
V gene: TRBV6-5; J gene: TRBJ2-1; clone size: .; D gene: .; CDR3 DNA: TGTGCCAGCAGGCGTGACGGGACTCGAAATGAGCAGTTCTTC; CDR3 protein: CASRRDGTRNEQFF
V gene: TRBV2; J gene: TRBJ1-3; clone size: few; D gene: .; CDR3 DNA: TGTGCCAGCAGTATTCTGGGCGGAAACACCATATATTTT; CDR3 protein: CASSILGGNTIYF
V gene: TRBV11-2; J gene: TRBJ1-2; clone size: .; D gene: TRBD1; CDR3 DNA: TGTGCCAGCAGCACCTTCCGGGACAGGGGGCTGATGAACTATGGCTACACCTTC; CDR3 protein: CASSTFRDRGLMNYGYTF
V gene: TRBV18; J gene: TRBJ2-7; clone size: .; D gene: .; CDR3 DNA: TGTGCCAGCTCACCCCTGGACACTTACTACGAGCAGTACTTC; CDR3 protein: CASSPLDTYYEQYF
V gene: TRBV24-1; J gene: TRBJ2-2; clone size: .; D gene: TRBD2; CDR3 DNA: TGTGCCACCAGTGGAGTTAGCGGGACGTCGGGCGGGGAGCTGTTTTTT; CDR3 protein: CATSGVSGTSGGELFF